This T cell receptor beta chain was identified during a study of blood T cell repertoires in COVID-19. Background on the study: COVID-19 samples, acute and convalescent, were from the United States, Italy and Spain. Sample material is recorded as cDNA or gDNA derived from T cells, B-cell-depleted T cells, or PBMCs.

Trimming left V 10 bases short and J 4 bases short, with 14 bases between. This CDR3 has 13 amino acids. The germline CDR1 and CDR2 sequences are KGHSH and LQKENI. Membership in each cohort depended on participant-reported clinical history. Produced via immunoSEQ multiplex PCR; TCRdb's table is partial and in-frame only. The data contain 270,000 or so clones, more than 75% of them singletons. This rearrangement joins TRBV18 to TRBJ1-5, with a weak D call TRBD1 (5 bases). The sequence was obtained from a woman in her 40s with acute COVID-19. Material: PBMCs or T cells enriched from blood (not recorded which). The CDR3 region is CATSLGQNQPQHF. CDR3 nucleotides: TGTGCCACCTCCCTGGGGCAGAATCAGCCCCAGCATTTT.